Listed below are T cell receptor beta chains from one sample, sequenced in a study of T cell repertoires in cytomegalovirus infection. TCRdb re-analysed the reads in MiXCR, keeping a single row per CDR3 protein. This table has 200,000 to 300,000 distinct CDR3 sequences, roughly an eighth appearing once. Specimen: PBMCs. Source of these receptors: a human donor in good health (CMV status not recorded). Some clones in this sample may be carry-over from other donors' samples. Each CDR3 is given with its conserved first and last residue. A D gene is named only where the DNA matches it firmly. Clone size is not always given. Where it is, it says once, few, many or a class for expanded clones.

V gene,D gene,J gene,clone size,CDR3 DNA,CDR3 protein
TRBV12-3/TRBV12-4,.,TRBJ1-2,many,TGTGCCAGCCTGTCCGGTTCCTTAAACTATGGCTACACCTTC,CASLSGSLNYGYTF
TRBV6-1,TRBD2,TRBJ2-1,many,TGTGCCAGCAGCCTCAGCGGGAGGGGCGATGAGCAGTTCTTC,CASSLSGRGDEQFF
TRBV6-1,.,TRBJ1-2,few,TGTGCCAGCACCAAGGCTTGGAACTATGGCTACACCTTC,CASTKAWNYGYTF
TRBV2,.,TRBJ2-1,many,TGTGCCAGCACCATAAGCGGACCCTCGAGCTCCTACAATGAGCAGTTCTTC,CASTISGPSSSYNEQFF
TRBV7-2,.,TRBJ2-7,many,TGTGCCAGCAGCTTAGATCCAGGGAACTACGAGCAGTACTTC,CASSLDPGNYEQYF
TRBV7-9,.,TRBJ1-1,many,TGTGCCAGCAGCACCGGGGGCCCTGAAGCTTTCTTT,CASSTGGPEAFF
TRBV7-2,.,TRBJ1-2,many,TGTGCCAGCAGCCAGAGCAGGGAAGATGGCTACACCTTC,CASSQSREDGYTF
TRBV7-2,.,TRBJ1-1,many,TGTGCCAGCAGCTTAATTTCCCAGAATCCTGAAGCTTTCTTT,CASSLISQNPEAFF
TRBV7-2,TRBD1,TRBJ2-7,many,TGTGCCAGCAGACGGGACAGCCGTTACGAGCAGTACTTC,CASRRDSRYEQYF
TRBV7-2,.,TRBJ2-5,many,TGTGCCAGCAGGCAAGGGGGTCTTGCGGAGACCCAGTACTTC,CASRQGGLAETQYF
TRBV2,TRBD1,TRBJ2-5,.,TGTGCCAGCAGTGGGATAGGGGGCGCCGCGGAGACCCAGTACTTC,CASSGIGGAAETQYF
TRBV14,.,TRBJ2-2,few,TGTGCCAGCAGCCAAGATCACCCCGGGGAGCTGTTTTTT,CASSQDHPGELFF
TRBV7-8,.,TRBJ1-1,many,TGTGCCAGCAGCCCCCCCGATAGCAATAAAGCTTTCTTT,CASSPPDSNKAFF
TRBV9,TRBD2,TRBJ2-3,few,TGTGCCAGCAGCGCCCTCGTTAGCGGGAGTGGCACAGATACGCAGTATTTT,CASSALVSGSGTDTQYF
TRBV2,TRBD2,TRBJ2-7,.,TGTGCCAGCAGTGCGGGAGGGCGTTCCTACGAGCAGTACTTC,CASSAGGRSYEQYF
TRBV28,TRBD1,TRBJ1-1,many,TGTGCCAGCAGGAACCCGGGACAGGGGGCGAGCACTGAAGCTTTCTTT,CASRNPGQGASTEAFF
TRBV7-9,.,TRBJ2-1,.,TGTGCCAGCAGCTTAGGAGCCCGCAGGGGCGTGCACAATGAGCAGTTCTTC,CASSLGARRGVHNEQFF
TRBV11-3,.,TRBJ2-1,many,TGTGCCAGCAGCTCCGACAGCGAGCAGTTCTTC,CASSSDSEQFF
TRBV5-6,.,TRBJ1-1,.,TGTGCCAGCAGCGAGAACTATGGTAGGGTGGTTACTGAAGCTTTCTTT,CASSENYGRVVTEAFF
TRBV12-3/TRBV12-4,.,TRBJ1-5,many,TGTGCCAGCAGTTTCGGGCAGACTAATCAGCCCCAGCATTTT,CASSFGQTNQPQHF
TRBV7-9,.,TRBJ2-7,many,TGTGCCAGCAGCCTCCGACAGAACGAGCAGTACTTC,CASSLRQNEQYF
TRBV2,.,TRBJ2-7,.,TGTGCCACCCGGGACCGTCACTACGAGCAGTACTTC,CATRDRHYEQYF
TRBV29-1,TRBD2,TRBJ2-1,few,TGCAGCGTTGAAGATAAAGGGACTAGCGGGAGGGTGCAGTTCTTC,CSVEDKGTSGRVQFF
TRBV7-8,.,TRBJ2-7,many,TGTGCCAGCAGCTCTTCTAGAGGGGTTCTCCACGAGCAGTACTTC,CASSSSRGVLHEQYF
TRBV28,.,TRBJ1-4,few,TGTGCCAGCAGTTCCGGAAATGGGGTTAGGAGGGGTGAAAAACTGTTTTTT,CASSSGNGVRRGEKLFF
TRBV7-2,.,TRBJ1-5,many,TGTGCCAGCAGCTTATATTTACAGGGAAATCAGCCCCAGCATTTT,CASSLYLQGNQPQHF
TRBV20-1,TRBD2,TRBJ2-1,many,TGCAGTGCTAGAGGAGACGGGAGGGACTCCTACAATGAGCAGTTCTTC,CSARGDGRDSYNEQFF
TRBV7-8,.,TRBJ2-1,many,TGTGCCAGCAGCTCACCTCTTGAAGGACTTTACAATGAGCAGTTCTTC,CASSSPLEGLYNEQFF
TRBV4-1,.,TRBJ1-2,few,TGCGCCAGCAGCCAAGACCGCCAGGGCGCTCAGGCAGACGGCTACACCTTC,CASSQDRQGAQADGYTF
TRBV5-4,TRBD1,TRBJ1-2,many,TGTGCCAGCAGCCCCAGACAGGGTGGGAACTATGGCTACACCTTC,CASSPRQGGNYGYTF
TRBV7-2,.,TRBJ1-2,many,TGTGCCAGCAGCTTAGGGGGTTTTAGCGGCTACACCTTC,CASSLGGFSGYTF
TRBV11-2,.,TRBJ2-7,many,TGTGCCAGCAGCTTACTCAGGGGATCCCACGAGCAGTACTTC,CASSLLRGSHEQYF
TRBV7-2,.,TRBJ2-1,many,TGTGCCAGCAGTCTCACCTACTACAATGAGCAGTTCTTC,CASSLTYYNEQFF
TRBV19,.,TRBJ2-4,.,TGTGCCAGTAGTGAACTACAGGGATCGGGCAAAAACATTCAGTACTTC,CASSELQGSGKNIQYF
TRBV7-3,.,TRBJ1-1,many,TGTGCCAGCAGCCCGAGCGGCGAAAACACTGAAGCTTTCTTT,CASSPSGENTEAFF
TRBV6-4,TRBD2,TRBJ2-3,.,TGTGCCAGCAGTAGCGGGGACACAGATACGCAGTATTTT,CASSSGDTDTQYF
TRBV11-2,.,TRBJ1-1,few,TGTGCCAGCAGCTTAGACCCTGACAGGCGTAACACTGAAGCTTTCTTT,CASSLDPDRRNTEAFF
TRBV7-9,.,TRBJ1-6,many,TGTGCCAGCAGCTTACTCGTTGGAGTCTTGGGGGCCCTCCACTTT,CASSLLVGVLGALHF
TRBV7-2,.,TRBJ1-4,many,TGTGCCAGTAGCAGGGGAATCAGAACTAATGAAAAACTGTTTTTT,CASSRGIRTNEKLFF
TRBV2,TRBD1,TRBJ1-2,.,TGTGCCAGCAGGAGGACAGGGATGCCGGAGGGCTACACCTTC,CASRRTGMPEGYTF
TRBV29-1,.,TRBJ2-3,.,TGCAGCGTTGGACAGGTTTGGGGACGGGACACAGATACGCAGTATTTT,CSVGQVWGRDTDTQYF
TRBV7-2,.,TRBJ2-5,few,TGTGCCAGCAGCTTACGCATCATCCAAGAGACCCAGTACTTC,CASSLRIIQETQYF
TRBV7-3,.,TRBJ2-5,many,TGTGCCAGCAGCTTAACAGGCCTAGGAGAGACCCAGTACTTC,CASSLTGLGETQYF
TRBV20-1,TRBD2,TRBJ2-7,few,TGCAGTGCTAGGCCGGGACTAGCGGATTACTACGAGCAGTACTTC,CSARPGLADYYEQYF
TRBV20-1,.,TRBJ1-3,.,TGCAGTGCTCGACCTACAGGGAACTCTGGAAACACCATATATTTT,CSARPTGNSGNTIYF
TRBV5-5,.,TRBJ2-7,.,TGTGCCAGTCCCACAGCTGGCTACGAGCAGTACTTC,CASPTAGYEQYF
TRBV6-2/TRBV6-3,.,TRBJ1-2,few,TGTGCCATTTCGAGAGAGGGGCACTATGGCTACACCTTC,CAISREGHYGYTF
TRBV11-3,TRBD2,TRBJ2-1,.,TGTGCCAGCAGCTTAGGTCCGGGGGGGCCTCTGGATGAGCAGTTCTTC,CASSLGPGGPLDEQFF
TRBV7-9,TRBD1,TRBJ1-4,few,TGTGCCAGCAGCTCATTTAACAGGGGAAGGGAAAAACTGTTTTTT,CASSSFNRGREKLFF
TRBV28,TRBD1,TRBJ1-6,many,TGTGCCAGCAGCCGTCCCGGGACAGGGGTTTCACCCCTCCACTTT,CASSRPGTGVSPLHF
TRBV14,.,TRBJ2-2,few,TGTGCCACGTTGGACCGAAACACCGGGGAGCTGTTTTTT,CATLDRNTGELFF
TRBV10-3,TRBD1,TRBJ1-6,.,TGTGCCATCAGTCCCACAGGGGTCAATTCACCCCTCCACTTT,CAISPTGVNSPLHF
TRBV28,TRBD2,TRBJ2-2,.,TGTGCCACCCAAATAGCGGGAGTGGGTCTCGGGGAGCTGTTTTTT,CATQIAGVGLGELFF
TRBV28,.,TRBJ1-6,.,TGTGCCAGCTGGTCCCCCTATAATTCACCCCTCCACTTT,CASWSPYNSPLHF
TRBV6-6,.,TRBJ2-1,few,TGTGCCAGCCTCTTACCCGACAGGAACAATGAGCAGTTCTTC,CASLLPDRNNEQFF
TRBV5-1,.,TRBJ1-6,.,TGCGCCAGCAATAAGGGGGATACGAATTCACCCCTCCACTTT,CASNKGDTNSPLHF
TRBV20-1,.,TRBJ1-6,few,TGCAGTGCTACTCAAACAGGGCTCAGGTCACCCCTCCACTTT,CSATQTGLRSPLHF
TRBV2,.,TRBJ1-2,.,TGTGCCAGCAGTGAAACCAGCATTAACTATGGCTACACCTTC,CASSETSINYGYTF